Presented here are 24 T cell receptor beta chains from one specimen sequenced in a study of vaccination and CD4 T cells after COVID-19. Scientists ran DNA taken from cultured CD4+ T cells through the Oncomine TCR Beta short-read assay for sequencing. One entry per CDR3 protein, called by TCRdb with MiXCR from the PCR reads. This sample has 7,000 to 8,000 distinct CDR3 sequences, with roughly 55% found just once. This sample's treatment: approximately 10-day PBMC culture with coronavirus spike peptide pools or control peptides (ViraFEST assay). Antigen specificity for these receptors is unknown. Sample: CD4+ T cells from blood, cultured in vitro. These receptor sequences come from a human donor who had recovered from COVID-19.

The V and J genes are TRBV20-1 and TRBJ2-2; no definite D call. Germline-derived CDR1 and CDR2 are DFQATT and SNEGSKA (reference sequence). V was shortened by 6 bases and J by 5 bases, with 16 bases between the two germline ends. This CDR3 is 14 amino acids long. The CDR3 DNA follows: TGCAGTGCCCGGACCCCCATGGGGACCGGGGAGCTGTTTTTT. Encoded protein: CSARTPMGTGELFF.

The chain has TRBV28 and TRBJ2-2; 12 nucleotides agree with TRBD1. CDR1 is MDHEN and CDR2 is SYDVKM in the germline V gene. CDR3 size: 16 residues. The V gene end was trimmed by 5 bases and the J gene end by 4 bases; junction bases not matched to a gene: 5. The CDR3 region is CASSGRDRGPTGELFF. The CDR3 nucleotides are TGTGCCAGCAGTGGTCGGGACAGGGGGCCCACCGGGGAGCTGTTTTTT.

The chain combines TRBV7-2 with TRBJ1-1, with 7 positions matching TRBD1. The junction had 4 bases not matched to a gene; V was cut back by 5 bases and J by 1 base. The CDR3 spans 14 residues. The germline CDR1 and CDR2 sequences are SGHTA and FQGNSA. The CDR3 loop reads CASSMDRWNTEAFF. The CDR3 nucleotides read TGTGCCAGCAGCATGGACAGGTGGAACACTGAAGCTTTCTTT.

V is TRBV7-2 and J is TRBJ1-3, with D tentatively TRBD1 (5 bases). This CDR3 has 14 residues. From germline, CDR1 is SGHTA and CDR2 FQGNSA. V shed 8 bases and J shed 1 base, with 12 bases lying between them. In DNA, the CDR3 is TGTGCCAGCGTGGGGCGGGGTTCTGGAAACACCATATATTTT. Its protein product is CASVGRGSGNTIYF. Combining the CDR3 with reference TRBV7-2 and TRBJ1-3 gives the whole variable domain GAGVSQSPSNKVTEKGKDVELRCDPISGHTALYWYRQSLGQGLEFLIYFQGNSAPDKSGLPSDRFSAERTGGSVSTLTIQRTQQEDSAVYLCASVGRGSGNTIYFGEGSWLTVV.

The gene calls are TRBV20-1 and TRBJ2-1; 7 bases map to TRBD2. The trim removed 3 bases at V and 0 bases at J, leaving 5 bases unmatched. Germline CDR1 reads DFQATT; CDR2 reads SNEGSKA (reference sequence). The CDR3 extends over 15 amino acids. This CDR3 reads CSARASGVSYNEQFF. The CDR3 DNA is TGCAGTGCTAGGGCTAGCGGAGTCTCCTACAATGAGCAGTTCTTC.

This clonotype occurred a few times. The V gene is TRBV20-1, the J gene TRBJ1-2; no reliable D call. Trimming cost V 6 bases and J 5 bases, with 13 bases left between them. The CDR3 is 12 residues long. Germline V CDR1 and CDR2: DFQATT, SNEGSKA (reference sequence). Here the CDR3 DNA reads TGCAGTGCAAGCGGACGTGGGTATGGCTACACCTTC. Its protein product is CSASGRGYGYTF.

CDR3: CASTRGSSYEQYF. The CDR3 DNA reads TGTGCCAGCACGCGGGGCAGCTCCTACGAGCAGTACTTC. The V call is TRBV11-3, the J call TRBJ2-7, with D tentatively TRBD2 (6 bases). The germline V gene has CDR1 SGHNT and CDR2 YENEEA. The germline V and J ends were trimmed by 7 bases and 0 bases, with 10 bases remaining between them. This CDR3 comprises 13 residues.

This clonotype was detected a few times. This chain joins TRBV20-1 and TRBJ2-7; D is possibly TRBD2 (5 bases). CDR1 and CDR2 (germline): DFQATT, SNEGSKA (reference sequence). Trimming took 6 bases from V and 5 from J, leaving 17 bases between them. There are 13 residues in the CDR3. The CDR3 DNA sequence: TGCAGTGCATCCGTAGGCCGGCGGGACGAGCAGTACTTC. It translates to CSASVGRRDEQYF.

The chain carries TRBV7-2 and TRBJ2-1; 9 bases align to TRBD2. This CDR3 has 15 residues. With V trimmed by 7 bases and J by 0 bases, 4 bases remained unmatched. CDR1 is SGHTA, CDR2 FQGNSA, per germline. Written as DNA, the CDR3 is TGTGCCAGCAAGGTTAGCGGGGGCTCCTACAATGAGCAGTTCTTC. It specifies CASKVSGGSYNEQFF.

CDR3 DNA sequence: TGTGCCAGCAGTCTTAGCGGGGGCGGTCAAGAGACCCAGTACTTC. Its protein product is CASSLSGGGQETQYF. The chain has TRBV6-1 and TRBJ2-5; TRBD2 agrees at 9 bases. Germline CDR1 MNHNS, CDR2 SASEGT. V trimming: 5 bases; J trimming: 2 bases; junction bases outside the gene matches: 6. The CDR3 runs 15 residues.

The rearrangement links TRBV5-1 to TRBJ2-1; 9 bases align to TRBD2. Losses at the gene ends were 0 bases for V and 5 bases for J; bases not matched to a gene: 3. The CDR3 runs 15 residues. Per germline, CDR1 SGHRS and CDR2 YFSETQ. The CDR3 is CASSLAGLANNEQFF. CDR3 nucleotides: TGCGCCAGCAGCTTGGCAGGACTAGCGAACAATGAGCAGTTCTTC. Supplemented by reference TRBV5-1 and TRBJ2-1, the full variable domain reads KAGVTQTPRYLIKTRGQQVTLSCSPISGHRSVSWYQQTPGQGLQFLFEYFSETQRNKGNFPGRFSGRQFSNSRSEMNVSTLELGDSALYLCASSLAGLANNEQFFGPGTRLTVL.

The chain is built from TRBV7-2 and TRBJ2-3, with 8 bases fitting TRBD2. This CDR3 has 15 amino acids. The germline V gene has CDR1 SGHTA and CDR2 FQGNSA. V shed 4 bases and J 0 bases; nucleotides not matched to a gene: 3. CDR3 nucleotides: TGTGCCAGCAGCTATAGCGGGGCTAGCACAGATACGCAGTATTTT. Residues: CASSYSGASTDTQYF.

The rearrangement uses TRBV7-2 and TRBJ2-1; 8 positions agree with TRBD1. The J segment lost 6 bases and the V segment lost 3 bases, leaving 4 bases of the junction unmatched. CDR1 is SGHTA, CDR2 FQGNSA, per germline. The CDR3 spans 14 residues. This chain's CDR3 is CASSFGTGSNEQFF. The CDR3 DNA follows: TGTGCCAGCAGCTTTGGGACAGGAAGCAATGAGCAGTTCTTC. Looking up the rest from reference TRBV7-2 and TRBJ2-1 gives the full variable domain: GAGVSQSPSNKVTEKGKDVELRCDPISGHTALYWYRQSLGQGLEFLIYFQGNSAPDKSGLPSDRFSAERTGGSVSTLTIQRTQQEDSAVYLCASSFGTGSNEQFFGPGTRLTVL.

This chain connects TRBV18 to TRBJ1-1; 7 bases align to TRBD1. Looked up from germline, CDR1 is KGHSH and CDR2 is LQKENI. Unmatched junction bases numbered 7, after V lost 0 bases and J lost 0 bases. This CDR3 spans 17 amino acids. The CDR3, as DNA: TGTGCCAGCTCACCACCGTACGGGACAGCAATGAACACTGAAGCTTTCTTT. It yields the protein CASSPPYGTAMNTEAFF.

The J gene is TRBJ2-2, the V gene TRBV27; either TRBD1 or TRBD2 may fit D (6 bases each). The CDR3 consists of 15 residues. With 5 bases removed from V and 3 bases from J, the gap between germline ends came to 13 bases. The germline V gene has CDR1 MNHEY and CDR2 SMNVEV (reference sequence). CDR3 residues: CASSPGDRYTGELFF. CDR3 bases: TGTGCCAGCAGTCCGGGAGACAGGTACACCGGGGAGCTGTTTTTT.

This clonotype was detected only once. The chain joins TRBV4-1 to TRBJ1-2; TRBD1 agrees at 9 bases. Losses at the gene ends were 3 bases for V and 8 bases for J; bases not matched to a gene: 7. The CDR3 has 14 amino acids. CDR1 is MGHRA and CDR2 is YSYEKL in the germline V gene. CDR3 region: CASSHPGQGFGYTF. The CDR3 nucleotides read TGCGCCAGCAGCCATCCGGGACAGGGTTTCGGCTACACCTTC.

The gene calls are TRBV9 and TRBJ1-2, with D uncertain. From germline, CDR1 is SGDLS and CDR2 YYNGEE. The CDR3 runs 15 residues. Trimming cost V 0 bases and J 1 base, with 10 bases left between them. The CDR3 DNA is TGTGCCAGCAGCGTAGTACCAGTGTTTAACTATGGCTACACCTTC. It specifies CASSVVPVFNYGYTF.

In DNA form, the CDR3 reads TGCAGTGTCAACACAGATACGCAGTATTTT. Translated, it gives CSVNTDTQYF. The V gene is TRBV20-1, the J gene TRBJ2-3; D gene unclear. Trimming took 7 bases from V and 2 from J, leaving 4 bases between them. The CDR3 extends over 10 amino acids. Germline CDR1 is DFQATT and CDR2 is SNEGSKA (reference sequence).

V and J are TRBV28 and TRBJ2-7; 7 bases line up with TRBD2. Germline V lookup: CDR1 MDHEN, CDR2 SYDVKM. J was trimmed by 2 bases and V by 4 bases; bases with no gene match: 11. The CDR3 extends over 16 amino acids. The CDR3 bases are TGTGCCAGCAGTTGGGGGGGGTCGGCCCCAGCCTACGAGCAGTACTTC. It specifies CASSWGGSAPAYEQYF.

The rearrangement uses TRBV7-2 and TRBJ2-1; 8 bases map to TRBD2. This CDR3 contains 15 residues. CDR1 is SGHTA and CDR2 is FQGNSA in the germline V gene. Germline trimming cut 2 bases from V and 7 bases from J; bases unmatched to any gene: 7. CDR3 sequence (DNA): TGTGCCAGCAGCTTAAGGAGCGGGAGTGGGAATGAGCAGTTCTTC. Translated, it gives CASSLRSGSGNEQFF.

This clonotype has just a few counts. V is TRBV6-5 and J is TRBJ2-2, with no clear D. Germline CDR1 and CDR2: MNHEY and SVGAGI. V shed 0 bases and J shed 10 bases, with 9 bases lying between them. This CDR3 is 13 amino acids long. CDR3 protein: CASSYSRVAELFF. For the CDR3, the DNA is TGTGCCAGCAGTTACTCGAGAGTGGCGGAGCTGTTTTTT.

The J gene is TRBJ2-3, the V gene TRBV20-1; 9 positions match TRBD2. V dropped 5 bases and J dropped 5; count of bases not matched to a gene: 8. This CDR3 has 14 residues. Germline V gene data show CDR1 as DFQATT and CDR2 as SNEGSKA (reference sequence). The CDR3 reads CSADASGMVDTQYF. In nucleotides, the CDR3 is TGCAGTGCTGACGCTAGCGGGATGGTAGATACGCAGTATTTT.

V and J are TRBV20-1 and TRBJ2-5; 11 bases map to TRBD2. V was pared by 1 base and J by 0 bases, with 10 bases of the junction left unmatched. Germline CDR1 reads DFQATT; CDR2 reads SNEGSKA (reference sequence). The length of the CDR3 is 18 residues. The CDR3 loop is CSARGQGSTSGDQETQYF. The CDR3 region has the DNA TGCAGTGCTAGAGGCCAGGGGTCGACTAGCGGGGACCAAGAGACCCAGTACTTC.

V gene TRBV7-2 combines with J gene TRBJ2-5; D may correspond to TRBD1 or TRBD2 (5 bases each). V was trimmed by 2 bases and J by 0 bases, leaving 10 bases between them. This CDR3 has 15 amino acids. CDR1 is SGHTA, CDR2 FQGNSA, per germline. CDR3 loop: CASSLLTGHQETQYF. DNA of the CDR3: TGTGCCAGCAGCTTACTCACGGGACACCAAGAGACCCAGTACTTC.